This paragraph covers one TCR beta chain sequence. What it recognizes is unknown. Trimming removed 5 bases at V and 4 bases at J, with 15 bases between. CDR3 length equals 14 residues. CDR1 and CDR2 from the germline V gene are SNHLY and FYNNEI. Both 60 Vbeta primers and 13 Jbeta primers went into the PCR. Only in-frame clones appear in the TCRdb table, and some are missing; sequencing was by immunoSEQ multiplex PCR. The table shows 150,000 to 200,000 clones, with roughly 80% occurring only once. These data originate in a study of cytomegalovirus exposure and HLA in healthy donors. Notes on the study in general: TCR beta V segments were, for the most part, productive about 87% or about 30% of the time in an earlier analysis.

V is TRBV2 and J is TRBJ2-7; possibly TRBD2 for D (7 bases). This clonotype was obtained from a man aged 45-65 years in good health and CMV-seronegative. Material for sequencing was PBMCs. DNA for the CDR3: TGTGCCAGCAGTACTGGGGGGGCGCTTTACGAGCAGTACTTC. As protein: CASSTGGALYEQYF.